These 9 T cell receptor beta chains were all obtained from the same sample, sequenced in a study of cytotoxic CD8 clonotypes in ibrutinib-treated CLL. The protocol was immunoSEQ multiplex PCR, while the TCRdb copy is restricted to in-frame clones and leaves out a portion. This table has about 160,000 clones, roughly 80% appearing once. The input for sequencing was PBMCs, taken after 12 months of ibrutinib treatment. These receptor sequences come from a human donor with chronic lymphocytic leukemia.

Points on this clone: Other DNA variants within this sample encode the same CDR3. The chain employs TRBV9 and TRBJ2-1; TRBD2 aligns across 12 bases. V lost 0 bases to trimming and J lost 10 bases; unmatched junction nucleotides: 5. The CDR3 contains 15 residues. Germline CDR1 SGDLS, CDR2 YYNGEE. This chain's CDR3 is CASSVELAGGREQFF. Written as DNA, the CDR3 is TGTGCCAGCAGCGTAGAGCTAGCGGGGGGGCGCGAGCAGTTCTTC.

This chain joins TRBV7-2 and TRBJ2-5; D remains ambiguous. The length of the CDR3 is 15 residues. Deletions cut 2 bases from V and 5 bases from J, with 15 bases between. Germline V CDR1 and CDR2: SGHTA, FQGNSA. The CDR3 spells CASSLYYLRRETQYF. The CDR3 DNA reads TGTGCCAGCAGCTTATACTACCTCCGGCGGGAGACCCAGTACTTC.

The chain joins TRBV30 to TRBJ2-5, with D maybe TRBD2 (6 bases). Trimming removed 0 bases from V and 4 bases from J, with 15 bases in between. The CDR3 is 15 residues long. The germline gives CDR1 GTSNPN, CDR2 SVGIG (reference sequence). Here the CDR3 reads CAWSVSRLGGETQYF. CDR3 DNA: TGTGCCTGGAGTGTATCGCGGTTGGGGGGAGAGACCCAGTACTTC.

The chain links TRBV30 to TRBJ2-3; unclear D gene. Germline CDR1 GTSNPN, CDR2 SVGIG (reference sequence). CDR3 length: 13 residues. Trimming stripped 5 bases from V and 4 bases from J, with 13 bases between. The CDR3, as DNA: TGTGCCTGGGTTGATTGGGCGGCAGATACGCAGTATTTT. Amino acid sequence: CAWVDWAADTQYF.

The chain couples TRBV4-2 to TRBJ1-6, with D uncertain. Trimming took off 1 base at V and 7 bases at J, with 2 bases between the two ends. Germline V gene data show CDR1 as LGHNA and CDR2 as YNFKEQ. The CDR3 spans 12 residues. The CDR3 loop reads CASSQGNSPLHF. The CDR3 region has the DNA TGTGCCAGCAGCCAAGGAAATTCACCCCTCCACTTT.

The CDR3 here is CASPPRVTPFYEQYF. DNA for the CDR3: TGTGCCAGTCCCCCGCGAGTGACTCCATTCTACGAGCAGTACTTC. The rearrangement links TRBV19 to TRBJ2-7, with no clear D. The CDR3 has 15 residues. The ends were cut back, 8 bases at V and 3 bases at J, with 20 bases in the middle. Germline V gene lookup returns CDR1 LNHDA and CDR2 SQIVND (reference sequence).

The chain has TRBV7-2 and TRBJ2-3; D call uncertain. The germline gives CDR1 SGHTA, CDR2 FQGNSA. CDR3 size: 11 residues. V shed 4 bases and J shed 2 bases, with 1 base lying between them. CDR3: CASSSTDTQYF. The CDR3 bases are TGTGCCAGCAGCTCCACAGATACGCAGTATTTT.

In its sample, this clone was seen a few times. The chain has TRBV28 and TRBJ1-3; the D is unclear. From germline, CDR1 is MDHEN and CDR2 SYDVKM. The CDR3 has 13 residues. The V end was cut by 1 base, the J end by 1 base, with 2 bases between. CDR3 bases: TGTGCCAGCAGTTTATTTTCTGGAAACACCATATATTTT. Translating gives CASSLFSGNTIYF.

This sequence joins TRBV7-9 and TRBJ2-5; a weak D match, TRBD1 (7 bases). The V end lost 5 bases, the J end lost 5 bases, and 21 bases lay between the germline ends. The germline gives CDR1 SEHNR, CDR2 FQNEAQ (reference sequence). This CDR3 has 16 amino acids. In nucleotides, the CDR3 is TGTGCCAGCAGCCTTAGCCAGGGGGGTTTGAGGGAGACCCAGTACTTC. Protein product: CASSLSQGGLRETQYF.